This T cell receptor beta chain was sequenced during a study of blood T cell repertoires in COVID-19. Study at large: Acute and convalescent COVID-19 specimens originated in the United States, Italy and Spain. The analysed material was cDNA or gDNA that came from T cells, B-cell-depleted T cells, or PBMCs.

Original analysis: How many nucleated cells were present was estimated from reference gene primer amplification. Clones were read by immunoSEQ multiplex PCR, and TCRdb kept only the in-frame ones, dropping some. V and J calls and clone size are as listed in that table; D and trimming were resolved from the DNA. The data contain tens of thousands of clones, about 86% of them singletons. The V and J ends lost 6 bases and 4 bases, in that order; junction bases with no gene match: 8. CDR1 and CDR2 (germline): LNHDA, SQIVND (reference sequence). The CDR3 has 16 amino acids. This clone was seen a single time.

V usage is TRBV19 and J usage is TRBJ2-1; 11 positions match TRBD2. The source of this sequence is a woman aged 55-75 years with acute or convalescent COVID-19. The sample consisted of peripheral blood. For the CDR3, the DNA is TGTGCCAGTAGGCCCGCCACTAGCGGGGGTTACAATGAGCAGTTCTTC. Translation: CASRPATSGGYNEQFF.